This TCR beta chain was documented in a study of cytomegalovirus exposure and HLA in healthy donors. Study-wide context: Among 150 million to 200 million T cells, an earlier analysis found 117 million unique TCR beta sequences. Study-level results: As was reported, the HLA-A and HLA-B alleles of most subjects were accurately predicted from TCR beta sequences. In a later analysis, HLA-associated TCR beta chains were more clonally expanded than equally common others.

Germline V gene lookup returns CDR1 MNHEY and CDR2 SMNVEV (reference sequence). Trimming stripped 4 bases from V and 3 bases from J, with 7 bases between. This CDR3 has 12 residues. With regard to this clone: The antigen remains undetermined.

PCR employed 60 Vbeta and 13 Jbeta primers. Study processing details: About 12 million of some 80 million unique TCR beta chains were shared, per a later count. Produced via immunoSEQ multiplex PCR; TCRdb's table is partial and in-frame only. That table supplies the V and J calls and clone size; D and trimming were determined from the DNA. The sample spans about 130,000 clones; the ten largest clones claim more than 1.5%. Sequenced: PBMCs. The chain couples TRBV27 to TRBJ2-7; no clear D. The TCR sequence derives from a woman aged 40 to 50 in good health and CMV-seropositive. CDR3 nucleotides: TGTGCCAGCAGTTCCGGTGGCTACGAGCAGTACTTC. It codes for CASSSGGYEQYF.